This is a list of T cell receptor beta chains from one sample in a study of beta chain features in type 1 diabetes. The method was immunoSEQ multiplex PCR; TCRdb's version includes in-frame clones alone and lacks a portion of them. The repertoire holds around 280,000 clones, about 15% seen once, with 0.015% in the top ten. Sequences were obtained from naive CD4+ T cells from blood. These receptors all stem from a man younger than 35 with type 1 diabetes. Both conserved end residues are trimmed from each CDR3. Fields, in order: J gene, CDR3 length, V gene, CDR3 protein.

j_gene: TRBJ1-1
len: 12
v_gene: TRBV5-1
CDR3aa: ASSSRDVGTEAF

j_gene: TRBJ2-2
len: 11
v_gene: TRBV29-1
CDR3aa: SGEGLRTGELF

j_gene: TRBJ2-7
len: 14
v_gene: TRBV5-4
CDR3aa: ASSHWTENKANEQY

j_gene: TRBJ2-2
len: 14
v_gene: TRBV7-2
CDR3aa: ASSLVSPANTGELF

j_gene: TRBJ2-5
len: 12
v_gene: TRBV7-9
CDR3aa: ASSLVPRQETQY

j_gene: TRBJ2-2
len: 11
v_gene: TRBV9
CDR3aa: ASSVVGAGELF

j_gene: TRBJ2-1
len: 11
v_gene: TRBV6-1
CDR3aa: ASSGNRGREQF

j_gene: TRBJ2-5
len: 12
v_gene: TRBV30
CDR3aa: AWSRTHLQETQY

j_gene: TRBJ2-3
len: 13
v_gene: TRBV6-6
CDR3aa: ASSYGHFKEDTQY

j_gene: TRBJ2-7
len: 13
v_gene: TRBV5-1
CDR3aa: ASSLVAGGPNEQY

j_gene: TRBJ2-1
len: 12
v_gene: TRBV9
CDR3aa: ASTGTSGVGEQF

j_gene: TRBJ2-3
len: 12
v_gene: TRBV7-9
CDR3aa: ASSPGYLADTQY

j_gene: TRBJ2-7
len: 12
v_gene: TRBV5-6
CDR3aa: ASRPGTGEYEQY

j_gene: TRBJ1-1
len: 11
v_gene: TRBV29-1
CDR3aa: SGETGLGTEAF

j_gene: TRBJ1-2
len: 10
v_gene: TRBV28
CDR3aa: ASSTGSNGYT

j_gene: TRBJ2-2
len: 11
v_gene: TRBV28
CDR3aa: ASRILVSGELF

j_gene: TRBJ2-1
len: 12
v_gene: TRBV30
CDR3aa: AWFLAGSYNEQF

j_gene: TRBJ2-5
len: 14
v_gene: TRBV7-9
CDR3aa: ASRERGWGRQETQY

j_gene: TRBJ2-5
len: 11
v_gene: TRBV7-2
CDR3aa: ASSGGQTETQY

j_gene: TRBJ1-1
len: 11
v_gene: TRBV18
CDR3aa: ASSPELNTEAF

j_gene: TRBJ1-2
len: 18
v_gene: TRBV15
CDR3aa: ATSRDPIFEPRQRNYGYT

j_gene: TRBJ2-1
len: 14
v_gene: TRBV4-3
CDR3aa: ASSQAVGGLYNEQF

j_gene: TRBJ1-6
len: 10
v_gene: TRBV7-2
CDR3aa: ASSSGNSPLH

j_gene: TRBJ2-5
len: 14
v_gene: TRBV7-2
CDR3aa: ASSPEGRGLTGTQY

j_gene: .
len: 10
v_gene: TRBV6-1
CDR3aa: ASSERQYEQY

j_gene: TRBJ1-1
len: 12
v_gene: TRBV6-1
CDR3aa: ASSEGQGYPEAF

j_gene: TRBJ1-1
len: 13
v_gene: TRBV28
CDR3aa: ASSPRDRGDTEAF

j_gene: TRBJ2-2
len: 14
v_gene: TRBV10-3
CDR3aa: AISDGQGWNTGELF

j_gene: TRBJ2-5
len: 13
v_gene: TRBV19
CDR3aa: ASMGLRGSQETQY

j_gene: TRBJ2-1
len: 13
v_gene: TRBV4-3
CDR3aa: ASSHADRVQHEQF

j_gene: TRBJ1-6
len: 12
v_gene: TRBV30
CDR3aa: AWSVLTVNSPLH

j_gene: TRBJ2-7
len: 13
v_gene: TRBV10-3
CDR3aa: AISEADRAGLEQY

j_gene: TRBJ1-1
len: 13
v_gene: TRBV25-1
CDR3aa: ASSASDRGNTEAF

j_gene: TRBJ1-5
len: 12
v_gene: TRBV18
CDR3aa: ASSPAYSNQPQH

j_gene: TRBJ2-3
len: 13
v_gene: TRBV30
CDR3aa: AWSRDRGLTDTQY

j_gene: TRBJ1-5
len: 11
v_gene: TRBV30
CDR3aa: AWQGENNQPQH

j_gene: TRBJ2-5
len: 11
v_gene: TRBV6-1
CDR3aa: ASRRMPQETQY

j_gene: TRBJ2-2
len: 13
v_gene: TRBV5-4
CDR3aa: ASSFQAANTGELF

j_gene: TRBJ2-7
len: 14
v_gene: TRBV5-1
CDR3aa: ASSFMTSGRAAEQY

j_gene: TRBJ2-7
len: 12
v_gene: TRBV30
CDR3aa: AWSATGGRLTQY

j_gene: TRBJ1-2
len: 12
v_gene: TRBV6-5
CDR3aa: ASSRDRVGYGYT

j_gene: TRBJ2-3
len: 13
v_gene: TRBV6-5
CDR3aa: ASTNLVKGVDTQY

j_gene: TRBJ1-5
len: 14
v_gene: TRBV19
CDR3aa: ASPLSWPRRGQPQH

j_gene: TRBJ2-1
len: 12
v_gene: TRBV18
CDR3aa: ASSIRGSNNEQF